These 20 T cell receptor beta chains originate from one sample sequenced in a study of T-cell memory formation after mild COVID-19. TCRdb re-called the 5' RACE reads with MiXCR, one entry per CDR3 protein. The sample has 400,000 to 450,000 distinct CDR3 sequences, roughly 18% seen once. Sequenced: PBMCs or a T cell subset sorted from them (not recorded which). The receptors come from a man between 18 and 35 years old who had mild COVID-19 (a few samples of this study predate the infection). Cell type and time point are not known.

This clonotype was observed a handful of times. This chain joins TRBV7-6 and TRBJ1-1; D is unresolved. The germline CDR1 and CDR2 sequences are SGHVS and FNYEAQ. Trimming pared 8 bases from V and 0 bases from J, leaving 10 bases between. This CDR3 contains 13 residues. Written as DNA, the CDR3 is TGTGCCAGCCGCAAAGATTTGAACACTGAAGCTTTCTTT. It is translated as CASRKDLNTEAFF.

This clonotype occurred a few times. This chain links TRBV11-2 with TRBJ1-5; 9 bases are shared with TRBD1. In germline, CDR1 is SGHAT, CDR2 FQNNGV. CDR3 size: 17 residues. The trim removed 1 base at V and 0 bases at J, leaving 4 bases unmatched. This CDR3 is CASSLVNRGLSNQPQHF. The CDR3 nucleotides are TGTGCCAGCAGCTTAGTGAACAGGGGGCTTAGCAATCAGCCCCAGCATTTT.

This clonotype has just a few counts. The DNA of the CDR3 is TGTGCCATCAGTGAGCCAGACGGTCAAGAGACCCAGTACTTC. Protein: CAISEPDGQETQYF. V and J are TRBV10-3 and TRBJ2-5; no definite D call. The CDR3 length is 14 residues. V gave up 2 bases and J gave up 2 bases, with 9 bases separating them. Germline V gene lookup returns CDR1 ENHRY and CDR2 SYGVKD.

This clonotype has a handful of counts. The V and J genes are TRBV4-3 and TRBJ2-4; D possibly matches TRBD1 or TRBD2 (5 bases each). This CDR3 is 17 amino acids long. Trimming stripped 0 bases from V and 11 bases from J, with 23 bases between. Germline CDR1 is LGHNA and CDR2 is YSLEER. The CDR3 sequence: CASSQEYAGAIGALQYF. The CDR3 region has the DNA TGCGCCAGCAGCCAAGAATACGCCGGGGCCATCGGGGCCCTTCAGTACTTC.

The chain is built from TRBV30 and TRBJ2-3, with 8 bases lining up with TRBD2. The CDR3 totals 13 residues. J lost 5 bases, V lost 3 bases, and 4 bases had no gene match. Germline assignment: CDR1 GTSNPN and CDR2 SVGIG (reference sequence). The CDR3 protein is CAWRGGGRDTQYF. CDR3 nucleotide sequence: TGTGCCTGGAGGGGCGGGGGGCGAGATACGCAGTATTTT.

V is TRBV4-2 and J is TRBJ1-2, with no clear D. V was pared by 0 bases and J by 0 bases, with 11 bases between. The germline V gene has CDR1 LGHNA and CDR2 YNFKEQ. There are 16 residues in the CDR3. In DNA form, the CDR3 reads TGTGCCAGCAGCCAAGATGTAGGGCAGCCTAACTATGGCTACACCTTC. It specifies CASSQDVGQPNYGYTF.

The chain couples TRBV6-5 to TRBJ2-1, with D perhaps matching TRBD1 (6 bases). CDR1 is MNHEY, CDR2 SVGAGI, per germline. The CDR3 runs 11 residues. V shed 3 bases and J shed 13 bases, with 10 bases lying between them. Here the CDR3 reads CASSYQGNQFF. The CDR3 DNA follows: TGTGCCAGCAGTTATCAGGGGAACCAGTTCTTC.

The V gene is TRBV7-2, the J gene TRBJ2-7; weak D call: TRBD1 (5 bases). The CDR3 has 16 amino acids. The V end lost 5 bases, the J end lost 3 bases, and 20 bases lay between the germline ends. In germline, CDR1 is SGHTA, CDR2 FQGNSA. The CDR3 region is CASSPRHSGSDYEQYF. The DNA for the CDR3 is TGTGCCAGCAGCCCACGACACTCAGGGTCGGACTACGAGCAGTACTTC.

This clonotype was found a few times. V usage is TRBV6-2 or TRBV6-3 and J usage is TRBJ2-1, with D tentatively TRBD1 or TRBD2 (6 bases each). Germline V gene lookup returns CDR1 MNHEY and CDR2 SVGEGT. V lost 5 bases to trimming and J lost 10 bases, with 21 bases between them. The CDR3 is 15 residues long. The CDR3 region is CASSTFRGGFGEQFF. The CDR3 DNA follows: TGTGCCAGCAGTACGTTCAGGGGAGGCTTCGGGGAGCAGTTCTTC.

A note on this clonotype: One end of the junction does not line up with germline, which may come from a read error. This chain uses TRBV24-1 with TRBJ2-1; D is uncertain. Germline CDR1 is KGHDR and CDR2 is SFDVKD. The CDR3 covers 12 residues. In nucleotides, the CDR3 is TGTGCCACCACTGATTCCTACAATGAGCAGTTCTTC. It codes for CATTDSYNEQFF.

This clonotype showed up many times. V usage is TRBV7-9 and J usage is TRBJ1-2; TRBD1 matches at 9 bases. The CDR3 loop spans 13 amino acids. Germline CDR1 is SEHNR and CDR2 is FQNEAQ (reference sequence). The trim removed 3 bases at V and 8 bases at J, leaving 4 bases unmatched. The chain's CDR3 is CASSLGQGDGYTF. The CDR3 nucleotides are TGTGCCAGCAGCTTGGGACAGGGAGACGGCTACACCTTC.

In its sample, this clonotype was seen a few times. In DNA form, the CDR3 reads TGCGCCAGCAGCCCTAGCTTGGTACAGACCTACAATGAGCAGTTCTTC. This encodes CASSPSLVQTYNEQFF. V and J are TRBV5-1 and TRBJ2-1; D might be TRBD2 (5 bases). The CDR3 has 16 residues. From germline, CDR1 is SGHRS and CDR2 YFSETQ. The V and J ends lost 4 bases and 2 bases respectively, with 16 bases between them.

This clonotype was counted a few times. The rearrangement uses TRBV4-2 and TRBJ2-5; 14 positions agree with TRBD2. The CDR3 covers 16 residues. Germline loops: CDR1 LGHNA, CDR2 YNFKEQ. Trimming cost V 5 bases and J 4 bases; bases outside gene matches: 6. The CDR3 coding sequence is TGTGCCAGCAGCTCTTCCGGGACTAGCGGGGGAGAGACCCAGTACTTC. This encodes CASSSSGTSGGETQYF.

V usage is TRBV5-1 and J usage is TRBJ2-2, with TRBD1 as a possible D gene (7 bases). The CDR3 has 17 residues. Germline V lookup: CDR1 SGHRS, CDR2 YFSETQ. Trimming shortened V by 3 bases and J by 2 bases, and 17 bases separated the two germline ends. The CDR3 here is CASSWGATGDNTGELFF. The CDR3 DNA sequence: TGCGCCAGCAGCTGGGGGGCCACAGGGGACAACACCGGGGAGCTGTTTTTT.

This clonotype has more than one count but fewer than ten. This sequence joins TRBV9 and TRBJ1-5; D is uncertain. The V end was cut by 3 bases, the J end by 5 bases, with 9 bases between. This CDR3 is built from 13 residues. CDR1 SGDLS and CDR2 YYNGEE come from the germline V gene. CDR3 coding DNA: TGTGCCAGCAGCGCTTTCCTGGATCAGCCCCAGCATTTT. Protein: CASSAFLDQPQHF.

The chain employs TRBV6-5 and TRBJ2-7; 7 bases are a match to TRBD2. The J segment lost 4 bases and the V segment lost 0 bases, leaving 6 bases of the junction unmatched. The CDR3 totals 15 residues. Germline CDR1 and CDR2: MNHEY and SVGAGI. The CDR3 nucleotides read TGTGCCAGCAGTTACTCGTCGGGAGGCGCTTACGAGCAGTACGTC. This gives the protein CASSYSSGGAYEQYV.

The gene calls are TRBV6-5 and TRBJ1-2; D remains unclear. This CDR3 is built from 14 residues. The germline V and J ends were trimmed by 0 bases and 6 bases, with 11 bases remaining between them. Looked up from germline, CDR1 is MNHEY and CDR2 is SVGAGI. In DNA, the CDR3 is TGTGCCAGCAGTTACTCGGCACCAGTAGATGGCTACACCTTC. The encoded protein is CASSYSAPVDGYTF.

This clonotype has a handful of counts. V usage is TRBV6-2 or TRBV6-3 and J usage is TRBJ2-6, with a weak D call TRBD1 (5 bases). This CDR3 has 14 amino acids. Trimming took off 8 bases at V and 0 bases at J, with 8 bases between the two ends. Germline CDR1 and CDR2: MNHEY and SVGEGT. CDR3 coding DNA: TGTGCCAGCGAAGGGGACTCTGGGGCCAACGTCCTGACTTTC. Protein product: CASEGDSGANVLTF.

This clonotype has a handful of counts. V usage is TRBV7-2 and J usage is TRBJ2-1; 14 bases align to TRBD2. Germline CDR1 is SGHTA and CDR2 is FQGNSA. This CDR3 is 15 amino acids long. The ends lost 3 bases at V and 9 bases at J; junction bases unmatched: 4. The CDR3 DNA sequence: TGTGCCAGCAGCTTCTCGGGACTAGCGGGGGCTGAGCAGTTCTTC. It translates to CASSFSGLAGAEQFF.

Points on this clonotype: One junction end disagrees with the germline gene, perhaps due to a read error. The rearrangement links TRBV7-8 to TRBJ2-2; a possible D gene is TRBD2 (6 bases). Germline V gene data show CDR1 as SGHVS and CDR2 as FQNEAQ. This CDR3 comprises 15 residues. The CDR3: CASSLRTKTTGELIF. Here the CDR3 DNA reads TGTGCCAGCAGCTTGAGGACTAAAACCACCGGGGAGCTGATTTTT.